Listed below are T cell receptor beta chains from one sample, sequenced in a study of CD4 T cells in relation to SARS-CoV-2 and coronaviruses. Clones were read by immunoSEQ multiplex PCR, and TCRdb kept only the in-frame ones, dropping some. This table has roughly 36,000 clones, 70% to 90% appearing once. The sequencing input was memory CD4+ T cells from PBMCs. The source of these receptors is an adult with COVID-19. Both conserved end residues are part of each CDR3. A D gene is named only where the DNA matches it firmly. Part of the rows lack a size; the others show once, few, many or a class for expanded clones.

J,D,V,size,DNA,CDR3
TRBJ2-5,-,TRBV5-6,-,TGTGCCAGCAGCCCCGGGGACCAAGAGACCCAGTACTTC,CASSPGDQETQYF
TRBJ2-1,TRBD2,TRBV19,-,TGTGCCAGTAGTATTGGAGCGGGAGGCGGTGAGCAGTTCTTC,CASSIGAGGGEQFF
TRBJ2-5,-,TRBV15,-,TGTGCCACCAGCAGACAGACAGGTCTCCAAGAGACCCAGTACTTC,CATSRQTGLQETQYF
TRBJ2-2,TRBD2,TRBV4-1,-,TGCGCCAGCAGCCGACTAGCCGGCACCGGGGAGCTGTTTTTT,CASSRLAGTGELFF
TRBJ2-2,-,TRBV7-9,few,TGTGCCAGCAGCCCAGAGTGGACCGGGGAGCTGTTTTTT,CASSPEWTGELFF
TRBJ1-1,-,TRBV4-2,-,TGTGCCAGCAGCCAAGATCTCTCGGGGCACACTGAAGCTTTCTTT,CASSQDLSGHTEAFF
TRBJ2-1,TRBD2,TRBV28,-,TGTGCCAGCAGTTTGTGGGAGGGCGATGAGCAGTTCTTC,CASSLWEGDEQFF
TRBJ2-7,-,TRBV2,-,TGTGCCAGCAGTTGGTTAGACATTGCCTACGAGCAGTACTTC,CASSWLDIAYEQYF
TRBJ2-3,TRBD2,TRBV29-1,-,TGCAGCGTTCTTAGCGGGATGGGACCAGGTACGCAGTATTTT,CSVLSGMGPGTQYF
TRBJ2-2,-,TRBV7-6,-,TGTGCCAGCAGCTTCGGGACGACCGGGGAGCTGTTTTTT,CASSFGTTGELFF
TRBJ2-5,-,TRBV2,-,TGTGCCAGCAGTCCCTGGGGGGTTTTTGTGACCCAGTACTTC,CASSPWGVFVTQYF
TRBJ1-5,-,TRBV5-1,few,TGCGCCAGCAGCTTGGGCCCCGGGCAGCCCCAGCATTTT,CASSLGPGQPQHF
TRBJ2-1,-,TRBV7-8,medium-sized,TGTGCCAGCAGCTTAGCGGTCAGCCACAATGAGCAGTTCTTC,CASSLAVSHNEQFF
TRBJ2-2,-,TRBV12-5,few,TGTGCTAGTGGTCCTAGTAACGGGGAGCTGTTTTTT,CASGPSNGELFF
TRBJ2-2,TRBD2,TRBV2,-,TGTGCCAGCACCGGACTAGCTGGAACCGGGGAGCTGTTTTTT,CASTGLAGTGELFF
TRBJ2-7,-,TRBV7-3,-,TGTGCCAGCAGCTTGAGGGGGGCGCATATCTACGAGCAGTACTTC,CASSLRGAHIYEQYF
TRBJ2-6,TRBD1,TRBV5-6,-,TGTGCCAGCAGCTGGACAGGGGTTGGGGCCAACGTCCTGACTTTC,CASSWTGVGANVLTF
TRBJ2-7,TRBD2,TRBV10-2,-,TGCGCCAGCAGGTGGGGACTAGCGGGCGAGCAGTACTTC,CASRWGLAGEQYF
TRBJ1-6,-,TRBV18,-,TGTGCCAGCTCACCAGAAGACCGGTCACCCCTCCACTTT,CASSPEDRSPLHF
TRBJ2-2,TRBD2,TRBV3-1/TRBV3-2,-,TGTGCCAGCAGCCAAGGGGTAGCGGGCTACACCGGGGAGCTGTTTTTT,CASSQGVAGYTGELFF
TRBJ2-7,-,TRBV23-1,-,TGCGCCAGCACCCAGTTCCCCGGGACCCCCGGCCGGGGGTACGAGCAGTACTTC,CASTQFPGTPGRGYEQYF
TRBJ2-7,TRBD1,TRBV6-6,-,TGTGCCAGCAGTTACTCAACAGGACAGGGCTACGAGCAGTACTTC,CASSYSTGQGYEQYF
TRBJ2-1,TRBD2,TRBV28,-,TGTGCCAGCAGTCCCCCCACCGGGACTAGCGGCTACAATGAGCAGTTCTTC,CASSPPTGTSGYNEQFF
TRBJ2-1,TRBD2,TRBV28,-,TGTGCCAGCAGCCTGGGCTCCGGGACTAGCGCTTTTTGGAGCTCCTACAATGAGCAGTTCTTC,CASSLGSGTSAFWSSYNEQFF
TRBJ1-4,-,TRBV7-9,-,TGTGCCAGCAGCTTAGTTTCGGGGCATGGTGAAAAACTGTTTTTT,CASSLVSGHGEKLFF
TRBJ2-1,TRBD2,TRBV27,-,TGTGCCAGCAGTAGTACTAGCGGGACAAATGAGCAGTTCTTC,CASSSTSGTNEQFF
TRBJ1-1,-,TRBV30,once,TGTGCCCGGTGGAAGGGGAACACTGAAGCTTTCTTT,CARWKGNTEAFF
TRBJ2-1,TRBD2,TRBV25-1,-,TGTGCCAGCAGTGGGGGGGGAGCGGGCAACTACAATGAGCAGTTCTTC,CASSGGGAGNYNEQFF
TRBJ2-7,TRBD2,TRBV27,-,TGTGCCAGCAGTTATAAAGTCGCTAGCGGCGAGCAGTACTTC,CASSYKVASGEQYF
TRBJ2-5,-,TRBV2,-,TGTGCCAAAGTCAGGCAGAGCCAAGAGACCCAGTACTTC,CAKVRQSQETQYF
TRBJ2-1,TRBD2,TRBV29-1,-,TGCAGCGTTGCGACTAGCGGGAGTTTCAATGAGCAGTTCTTC,CSVATSGSFNEQFF
TRBJ2-1,-,TRBV24-1,-,TGTGCCACCAGTGATCCTGACAGGATGTCCTACAATGAGCAGTTCTTC,CATSDPDRMSYNEQFF
TRBJ1-4,TRBD1,TRBV5-1,-,TGCGCCAGCAGGGGACAGCCTAATGAAAAACTGTTTTTT,CASRGQPNEKLFF